This passage covers 10 T cell receptor beta chains from one sample sequenced in a study of blood T cell repertoires in COVID-19. Clones were read by immunoSEQ multiplex PCR, and TCRdb kept only the in-frame ones, dropping some. Among 35,000 to 50,000 clones listed, about nine tenths were seen once. The sequenced material came from peripheral blood. These receptors all stem from a human donor in a cohort sampled during active COVID-19.

The chain is built from TRBV23-1 and TRBJ2-3, with TRBD1 as a possible D gene (5 bases). TRBV23-1 has ORF status, its function being uncertain. The V and J ends lost 7 bases and 1 base respectively, with 36 bases between them. The CDR3 contains 22 residues. The DNA of the CDR3 is TGCGCCAGCACTCCAACCTACCATAAGCGACAGCCCATCCCAATAGGCACAGATACGCAGTATTTT. Translation gives CASTPTYHKRQPIPIGTDTQYF.

The genes are TRBV5-4 and TRBJ1-5, with 9 bases that match TRBD1. The CDR3 runs to 14 residues. V was clipped by 4 bases and J by 5 bases; unmatched bases: 4. Germline V lookup: CDR1 SGHNT, CDR2 YYREEE (reference sequence). CDR3 protein: CASSADRGDQPQHF. In DNA form, the CDR3 reads TGTGCCAGCAGCGCTGACAGGGGGGATCAGCCCCAGCATTTT.

The chain is built from TRBV4-1 and TRBJ1-3; D is ambiguous. From germline, CDR1 is MGHRA and CDR2 YSYEKL. The CDR3 spans 14 residues. With 2 bases removed from V and 12 bases from J, the gap between germline ends came to 17 bases. The CDR3: CASSQRLFEVFIYF. The CDR3 DNA sequence: TGCGCCAGCAGCCAACGTTTGTTTGAGGTTTTCATATATTTT.

The chain links TRBV19 to TRBJ1-1, with D hard to call. The CDR3 sequence is 13 residues long. Trimming removed 7 bases from V and 1 base from J, with 10 bases in between. Looked up from germline, CDR1 is LNHDA and CDR2 is SQIVND (reference sequence). CDR3 loop: CASIERRNTEAFF. The DNA for the CDR3 is TGTGCCAGTATTGAGAGGAGGAACACTGAAGCTTTCTTT.

This clone was seen more than once but under ten times. This chain connects TRBV7-9 to TRBJ2-7, with a tentative D call TRBD2 (5 bases). The germline V gene encodes CDR1 SEHNR and CDR2 FQNEAQ (reference sequence). This CDR3 has 14 amino acids. V lost 5 bases to trimming and J lost 4 bases, with 15 bases between them. The CDR3 DNA sequence: TGTGCCAGCAGCCCCTCCCCCGGGGAATACGAGCAGTACTTC. Protein: CASSPSPGEYEQYF.

The rearrangement uses TRBV5-4 and TRBJ1-6, with D possibly TRBD1 on 5 matching bases. The CDR3 runs to 14 residues. V was shortened by 0 bases and J by 10 bases, with 11 bases between the two germline ends. The germline V gene has CDR1 SGHNT and CDR2 YYREEE (reference sequence). The chain's CDR3 is CASSLVQEGSPLHF. CDR3 nucleotide sequence: TGTGCCAGCAGCTTGGTACAGGAAGGCTCACCCCTCCACTTT.

This clone occurred a few times. The chain couples TRBV27 to TRBJ1-6, with 7 nucleotides matching TRBD1. The CDR3 has 16 amino acids. Germline V gene data show CDR1 as MNHEY and CDR2 as SMNVEV (reference sequence). The V segment lost 4 bases and the J segment 8 bases; nucleotides outside the gene matches: 11. The DNA for the CDR3 is TGTGCCAGCAGTTCGAGGGGGCTCGCCACCTATTCACCCCTCCACTTT. Its translation is CASSSRGLATYSPLHF.

This sequence joins TRBV9 and TRBJ1-2, with D possibly matching TRBD1 (6 bases). Deletions cut 6 bases from V and 8 bases from J, with 23 bases between. Germline values: CDR1 SGDLS, CDR2 YYNGEE. The length of the CDR3 is 15 residues. CDR3 sequence: CASTELGEGGSGYTF. DNA for the CDR3: TGTGCCAGCACTGAACTCGGGGAAGGGGGATCCGGCTACACCTTC.

The CDR3 loop reads CASSNRGLVEKLFF. The CDR3 nucleotides are TGTGCCAGCAGCAACAGGGGGCTGGTTGAAAAACTGTTTTTT. This chain links TRBV21-1 with TRBJ1-4; TRBD1, the D gene given by the table, was not confirmed from the DNA. TRBV21-1 counts as a pseudogene. This CDR3 region has 14 residues.

The rearrangement joins TRBV27 to TRBJ2-2; no clear D. Germline values: CDR1 MNHEY, CDR2 SMNVEV (reference sequence). The CDR3 is made up of 14 amino acids. V was pared by 3 bases and J by 4 bases, with 9 bases between. For the CDR3, the DNA is TGTGCCAGCAGTTTGGAGTACCGCACCGGGGAGCTGTTTTTT. Translated: CASSLEYRTGELFF.